This T cell receptor (beta chain) was observed in a study of blood T cell repertoires in COVID-19. Study-wide context: Specimens from acute and convalescent COVID-19 originated in the United States, Italy and Spain. Sample material is recorded as cDNA or gDNA derived from T cells, B-cell-depleted T cells, or PBMCs.

Clinical history as reported by participants underpinned cohort assignment. In the authors' methods: Reference gene primer amplification gave estimated nucleated cell counts. Repertoires were generated with immunoSEQ multiplex PCR, while TCRdb's copy carries only in-frame clones and drops some. V and J calls and clone size are copied from that table; D and trimming were computed from the DNA. The sample comprises 250,000 to 300,000 clones, around 80% of which are singletons, and 5% rests with the top ten. The source material was PBMCs or T cells enriched from blood (not recorded which). The TCR originated in a man in his forties who had been exposed to COVID-19.

In DNA form, the CDR3 reads TGTGCCAGCAGAGCAGGGGTTCTATACACCGGGGAGCTGTTTTTT. It specifies CASRAGVLYTGELFF. V usage is TRBV2 and J usage is TRBJ2-2, with D possibly matching TRBD1 (6 bases). The V and J ends lost 6 bases and 3 bases respectively, with 14 bases between them. Germline V CDR1 and CDR2: SNHLY, FYNNEI. CDR3 length: 15 amino acids.